These 20 T cell receptor beta chains share one sample of origin, sequenced in a study of cytomegalovirus exposure and HLA in healthy donors. Primers for the PCR totalled 60 Vbeta and 13 Jbeta. Profiled with immunoSEQ multiplex PCR; TCRdb holds only in-frame clones, not every one. The sample includes some 200,000 clones, about 79% seen only once; the top ten take 0.098%. The source material was PBMCs. The receptors stem from a boy aged 2 to 9 in good health and CMV-seronegative.

CDR3 in DNA: TGTGCCAGCAGCTTAAGCCCCACAGGGTTCTACGAGCAGTACTTC. It is translated as CASSLSPTGFYEQYF. The rearrangement links TRBV7-8 to TRBJ2-7, with D tentatively TRBD1 (6 bases). Trimming left V 2 bases short and J 3 bases short, with 14 bases between. CDR3 length: 15 residues. Germline V gene lookup returns CDR1 SGHVS and CDR2 FQNEAQ.

The genes are TRBV11-2 and TRBJ1-2; maybe TRBD1 (6 bases). The CDR3 runs 14 residues. The germline V and J ends were trimmed by 5 bases and 8 bases, with 18 bases remaining between them. Germline V gene lookup returns CDR1 SGHAT and CDR2 FQNNGV. As DNA, the CDR3 is TGTGCCAGCAGCGTCAATTCGGGACACCCAGGCTACACCTTC. This gives the protein CASSVNSGHPGYTF. Variable domain in full (rest from reference TRBV11-2 and TRBJ1-2): EAGVAQSPRYKIIEKRQSVAFWCNPISGHATLYWYQQILGQGPKLLIQFQNNGVVDDSQLPKDRFSAERLKGVDSTLKIQPAKLEDSAVYLCASSVNSGHPGYTFGSGTRLTVV.

V is TRBV6-5 and J is TRBJ2-5, with 10 bases lining up with TRBD2. Germline assignment: CDR1 MNHEY and CDR2 SVGAGI. This CDR3 spans 14 amino acids. Trimming took 5 bases from V and 4 from J; bases not matched to a gene: 4. CDR3 in DNA: TGTGCCAGCAGTCCCCTAGCGGGGGTAGAGACCCAGTACTTC. Translation gives CASSPLAGVETQYF.

The chain uses TRBV2 and TRBJ2-2; 8 nucleotides align to TRBD1. The CDR3 is 14 amino acids. J was trimmed by 7 bases and V by 5 bases; bases with no gene match: 6. Germline CDR1 SNHLY, CDR2 FYNNEI. The CDR3 here is CASSRQGQGGELFF. CDR3 bases: TGTGCCAGCAGTCGACAGGGGCAGGGCGGGGAGCTGTTTTTT.

The chain recombines TRBV18 with TRBJ1-5; 9 bases are a match to TRBD1. The CDR3 has 15 amino acids. Germline V gene lookup returns CDR1 KGHSH and CDR2 LQKENI. Losses at the gene ends were 2 bases for V and 6 bases for J; bases not matched to a gene: 5. CDR3: CASSPGQGLVQPQHF. CDR3 bases: TGTGCCAGCTCACCAGGACAGGGGCTCGTTCAGCCCCAGCATTTT.

In this sample, this clone turned up a few times. This chain uses TRBV2 with TRBJ1-2; D not certain. Germline V CDR1 and CDR2: SNHLY, FYNNEI. The CDR3 totals 13 residues. V lost 3 bases and J lost 6, with 11 bases in between. The DNA of the CDR3 is TGTGCCAGCAGTGACAGATTGTACGATGGCTACACCTTC. It translates to CASSDRLYDGYTF.

This rearrangement joins TRBV4-2 to TRBJ2-7; possible D gene TRBD2, 5 bases. Germline-derived CDR1 and CDR2 are LGHNA and YNFKEQ. The V end was cut by 4 bases, the J end by 5 bases, with 18 bases between. CDR3 size: 15 residues. Written as DNA, the CDR3 is TGTGCCAGCAGCCTCGAAGGCACTAGTCGACACGAGCAGTACTTC. This encodes CASSLEGTSRHEQYF.

This rearrangement joins TRBV5-1 to TRBJ2-3; TRBD2 matches at 11 bases. The trim removed 7 bases at V and 0 bases at J, leaving 4 bases unmatched. The CDR3 consists of 15 residues. The V gene's germline CDR1 is SGHRS and CDR2 YFSETQ. CDR3 amino acids: CASRTSGSSTDTQYF. The CDR3 DNA follows: TGCGCCAGCCGGACTAGCGGGTCTAGCACAGATACGCAGTATTTT.

The rearrangement links TRBV10-3 to TRBJ2-7, with 7 bases aligning to TRBD2. Germline CDR1 is ENHRY and CDR2 is SYGVKD. Trimming cost V 10 bases and J 6 bases; bases outside gene matches: 3. This CDR3 comprises 10 residues. CDR3 in DNA: TGTGCCACCGGGACTACCGAGCAGTACTTC. This gives the protein CATGTTEQYF.

V and J are TRBV6-4 and TRBJ2-7, with 7 bases matching TRBD1. V lost 2 bases to trimming and J lost 0 bases; unmatched junction nucleotides: 10. Looked up from germline, CDR1 is MRHNA and CDR2 is SNTAGT. CDR3 length: 17 amino acids. In nucleotides, the CDR3 is TGTGCCAGCAGTGACCCGACAGGGTCCCCATACTCCTACGAGCAGTACTTC. Translated: CASSDPTGSPYSYEQYF.

The rearrangement links TRBV7-2 to TRBJ1-2, with 8 bases fitting TRBD1. Losses at the gene ends were 7 bases for V and 1 base for J; bases not matched to a gene: 8. The CDR3 totals 15 residues. CDR1 SGHTA and CDR2 FQGNSA come from the germline V gene. Here the CDR3 reads CASTLGTGNNYGYTF. Here the CDR3 DNA reads TGTGCCAGCACCCTTGGGACAGGAAATAACTATGGCTACACCTTC.

The chain has TRBV9 and TRBJ1-5, with 12 bases fitting TRBD1. The CDR3 loop spans 15 amino acids. V lost 3 bases and J lost 9; bases outside the gene matches: 7. CDR1 and CDR2 (germline): SGDLS, YYNGEE. CDR3 sequence reads: CASSDTGTGGSPQHF. CDR3 bases: TGTGCCAGCAGCGACACCGGGACAGGGGGCTCGCCCCAGCATTTT.

V usage is TRBV19 and J usage is TRBJ2-3; 11 positions match TRBD2. There are 15 residues in the CDR3. Germline loops: CDR1 LNHDA, CDR2 SQIVND (reference sequence). Losses at the gene ends were 7 bases for V and 0 bases for J; bases not matched to a gene: 3. CDR3 nucleotide sequence: TGTGCCAGTATTCCTAGCGGGGGGAGCACAGATACGCAGTATTTT. Its translation: CASIPSGGSTDTQYF.

This clone is a singleton in its sample. CDR3 protein: CASVVGGFRNTQYF. The CDR3 DNA reads TGTGCTAGTGTCGTGGGAGGGTTCAGAAATACGCAGTATTTT. The chain is built from TRBV12-5 and TRBJ2-3; 7 bases align to TRBD2. The V segment lost 7 bases and the J segment 7 bases; nucleotides outside the gene matches: 11. The germline V gene has CDR1 LGHNT and CDR2 FRNRAP. The CDR3 runs 14 residues. The entire variable domain, with the rest obtained from reference TRBV12-5 and TRBJ2-3, is as follows: DARVTQTPRHKVTEMGQEVTMRCQPILGHNTVFWYRQTMMQGLELLAYFRNRAPLDDSGMPKDRFSAEMPDATLATLKIQPSEPRDSAVYFCASVVGGFRNTQYFGPGTRLTVL.

The V and J genes are TRBV4-2 and TRBJ2-2; 9 positions agree with TRBD2. Germline CDR1 LGHNA, CDR2 YNFKEQ. The CDR3 totals 15 residues. Losses at the gene ends were 4 bases for V and 5 bases for J; bases not matched to a gene: 5. The CDR3 nucleotides are TGTGCCAGCAGCCCTAGCGGGGCACGGACCGGGGAGCTGTTTTTT. The encoded protein is CASSPSGARTGELFF.

V gene TRBV5-1 combines with J gene TRBJ2-5; 7 bases match TRBD2. The length of the CDR3 is 15 residues. Losses at the gene ends were 2 bases for V and 2 bases for J; bases not matched to a gene: 6. Germline V gene data show CDR1 as SGHRS and CDR2 as YFSETQ. The DNA for the CDR3 is TGCGCCAGCAGCTTCCTGGGGGGGACTCAAGAGACCCAGTACTTC. It specifies CASSFLGGTQETQYF.

The chain combines TRBV7-2 with TRBJ1-2; D possibly corresponds to TRBD1 (6 bases). This CDR3 contains 15 residues. Germline CDR1 and CDR2: SGHTA and FQGNSA. Trimming pared 4 bases from V and 3 bases from J, leaving 15 bases between. CDR3: CASSSPTSGDYGYTF. Here the CDR3 DNA reads TGTGCCAGCAGCTCCCCTACATCAGGGGACTATGGCTACACCTTC. The full variable domain, in which reference TRBV7-2 and TRBJ1-2 provide the parts outside the CDR3, is GAGVSQSPSNKVTEKGKDVELRCDPISGHTALYWYRQSLGQGLEFLIYFQGNSAPDKSGLPSDRFSAERTGGSVSTLTIQRTQQEDSAVYLCASSSPTSGDYGYTFGSGTRLTVV.

The rearrangement uses TRBV7-9 and TRBJ2-3; 8 bases agree with TRBD2. Germline-derived CDR1 and CDR2 are SEHNR and FQNEAQ (reference sequence). V lost 11 bases and J lost 2; bases outside the gene matches: 9. The CDR3 covers 14 residues. The CDR3 sequence is CASDGLADTDTQYF. CDR3 DNA: TGTGCCTCAGACGGACTAGCCGACACAGATACGCAGTATTTT.

The V gene is TRBV6-6, the J gene TRBJ2-3, with TRBD1 identical over 8 bases. With 6 bases clipped from V and 2 bases from J, the junction kept 7 bases outside the gene matches. The germline V gene has CDR1 MNHNY and CDR2 SVGAGI (reference sequence). The CDR3 consists of 15 residues. In DNA, the CDR3 is TGTGCCAGCAGATGGACAGGGTCGAACACAGATACGCAGTATTTT. Translated, it gives CASRWTGSNTDTQYF.

This clone appeared once. This chain connects TRBV7-2 to TRBJ2-4, with 8 bases matching TRBD2. V dropped 2 bases and J dropped 3; count of bases not matched to a gene: 9. CDR1 is SGHTA, CDR2 FQGNSA, per germline. This CDR3 region has 17 residues. The CDR3 DNA is TGTGCCAGCAGCTTAAGGGTAGCGGGGACTATCAAAAACATTCAGTACTTC. This sequence encodes CASSLRVAGTIKNIQYF.